This is a list of T cell receptor beta chains from one sample in a study of cytomegalovirus exposure and HLA in healthy donors. This table comes from immunoSEQ multiplex PCR, and its TCRdb copy is limited to in-frame clones, with some not included. The data contain fewer than 250,000 clones, more than 80% of them seen just once; the ten biggest clones take up about 3%. Sequenced sample: PBMCs. Receptors originate from a man between 25 and 39 years old in good health and CMV-seronegative. Each CDR3 is given with its conserved first and last residue. D genes are given only for firm matches. A clone size is listed for some rows: how often the clone was seen (once, few, many), or a class if it is expanded.

J | V | size | D | CDR3 | DNA
TRBJ2-7 | TRBV28 | few | TRBD1 | CASSLSPAGTGVHF | TGTGCCAGCAGTTTATCCCCGGCCGGGACAGGGGTGCACTTC
TRBJ2-5 | TRBV2 | NA | NA | CASRRETQYF | TGTGCCAGCAGACGGGAGACCCAGTACTTC
TRBJ2-7 | TRBV7-9 | once | NA | CASSLASQGYEQYF | TGTGCCAGCAGCTTAGCCAGCCAGGGCTACGAGCAGTACTTC
TRBJ2-2 | TRBV27 | few | TRBD1 | CASSSTGGSTGELFF | TGTGCCAGCAGTTCAACAGGGGGTTCCACCGGGGAGCTGTTTTTT
TRBJ1-5 | TRBV7-9 | NA | NA | CASSPTGNQPQHF | TGTGCCAGCAGCCCCACAGGGAATCAGCCCCAGCATTTT
TRBJ1-1 | TRBV19 | NA | NA | CASSILLRGLNTEAFF | TGTGCCAGTAGTATCCTCCTGCGGGGACTGAACACTGAAGCTTTCTTT
TRBJ2-1 | TRBV30 | NA | NA | CAWSPVGEQFF | TGTGCCTGGAGTCCCGTCGGGGAGCAGTTCTTC
TRBJ1-2 | TRBV4-1 | NA | TRBD1 | CASSQGGQGRKGYTF | TGCGCCAGCAGCCAAGGCGGACAGGGTCGGAAGGGCTACACCTTC
TRBJ2-7 | TRBV6-4 | NA | TRBD1 | CASGPGQGAYEQYF | TGTGCCAGCGGTCCGGGACAGGGGGCCTACGAGCAGTACTTC
TRBJ2-1 | TRBV19 | NA | TRBD1 | CASSPTGGLYNEQFF | TGTGCCAGTAGCCCGACAGGGGGCCTCTACAATGAGCAGTTCTTC
TRBJ1-6 | TRBV6-5 | NA | NA | CASSYVVLANSPLHF | TGTGCCAGCAGTTACGTCGTTTTGGCAAATTCACCCCTCCACTTT
TRBJ2-7 | TRBV19 | NA | NA | CASSIATGYNEQYF | TGTGCCAGTAGTATAGCGACAGGCTACAACGAGCAGTACTTC
TRBJ1-6 | TRBV2 | NA | NA | CARKAGVPPNSPLHF | TGTGCCAGAAAGGCGGGGGTTCCCCCCAATTCACCCCTCCACTTT